The source of this TCR beta chain is a study of shared clonotypes between healthy human individuals. Comment on this clone: Its antigen is not known.

Study outcomes and limitations: Blood was the only sampled material, and tissue repertoires likely differ.

The CDR3 is made up of 15 amino acids. Trimming removed 0 bases from V and 4 bases from J; junction bases left unmatched: 3. Germline values: CDR1 SGDLS, CDR2 YYNGEE. Only Caucasian adults living in Nashville, Tennessee served as donors. Division of CD4+ cells produced a CD45RA+ naive subset and a CD45RA-negative memory subset. At a deep level, the assay was run. Profiled with immunoSEQ multiplex PCR; TCRdb holds only in-frame clones, not every one. The data contain roughly 1.5 million clones, 95% to 99% of them seen just once; the ten biggest clones take up 0.45%. The chain recombines TRBV9 with TRBJ2-1; 8 nucleotides line up with TRBD2. The sequenced sample was naive CD4+ T cells sorted from blood. This sample's subset: CD45RA+ positively selected. The origin of this receptor is a man between 25 and 39 years old in good health. CDR3: CASSVEQRGYNEQFF. CDR3 DNA: TGTGCCAGCAGCGTAGAACAGCGGGGGTACAATGAGCAGTTCTTC.